The clone carrying this T cell receptor beta chain was detected ten times or more. The time point here: before trial treatment. Low-dose radiotherapy, low-dose cyclophosphamide, aspirin, ipilimumab and nivolumab were all given to the donors. The sample originates from a study of low-dose radiotherapy and immunotherapy resistance in tumors. About the research overall: Dosing of intravenous cyclophosphamide at 200 mg/m2 occurred every two weeks and took place one day prior to radiation and immunotherapy.

V shed 0 bases and J shed 4 bases, with 11 bases lying between them. The length of the CDR3 is 15 residues. Looked up from germline, CDR1 is SGHDT and CDR2 is YYEEEE. Alpha and beta chains were covered, as first-strand cDNA relied on TRAV- and TRBV-specific primers. Over about 18 PCR cycles, TCRs were amplified from a constant-region primer and V-primer adapter. TCRdb ran MiXCR on the reads and lists one entry per CDR3 protein. This sample has tens of thousands of distinct CDR3 sequences, with 15% to 20% found just once. This chain joins TRBV5-6 and TRBJ2-1, with a tentative D call TRBD2 (5 bases). The sample was PBMCs, taken before treatment. This clonotype originated in a male donor with prostate cancer. CDR3 nucleotides: TGTGCCAGCAGCTTGGGGGCTAGCCGATACAATGAGCAGTTCTTC. This translates into CASSLGASRYNEQFF.